The rows below give T cell receptor beta chains drawn from one sample of a study of cytotoxic CD8 clonotypes in ibrutinib-treated CLL. The assay was immunoSEQ multiplex PCR, and TCRdb's table has in-frame clones only and misses some. The sample lists 250,000 to 350,000 clones; around 77% were seen once. The sequenced sample was PBMCs, obtained at disease progression, from a patient treated with ibrutinib. Receptor source: a human donor with chronic lymphocytic leukemia. Both conserved end residues are part of each CDR3. The D gene is left open where the match is weak. Size values are once, few and many counts, or a class for expanded clones, and some rows have none.

V	D	size	J	CDR3	DNA
TRBV28	.	.	TRBJ1-2	CASSTIGGPNYGYTF	TGTGCCAGCAGTACCATAGGAGGTCCTAACTATGGCTACACCTTC
TRBV5-1	TRBD2	.	TRBJ2-1	CASSLTTSGRYNEQFF	TGCGCCAGCAGCTTGACCACTAGCGGGAGATACAATGAGCAGTTCTTC
TRBV7-9	.	.	TRBJ1-6	CASSLVGVSPLHF	TGTGCCAGCAGCTTAGTCGGGGTTTCACCCCTCCACTTT
TRBV10-2	.	.	TRBJ1-2	CASSDSYGYTF	TGCGCCAGCAGTGACAGCTATGGCTACACCTTC
TRBV9	.	.	TRBJ2-7	CASSVELGLSYEQYF	TGTGCCAGCAGCGTAGAGCTAGGCCTATCCTACGAGCAGTACTTC
TRBV10-3	.	few	TRBJ2-7	CAISEGRFQYF	TGTGCCATCAGTGAGGGGCGGTTTCAGTACTTC
TRBV10-3	TRBD1	.	TRBJ1-2	CAISEGRGHGYTF	TGTGCCATCAGTGAAGGCAGGGGGCATGGCTACACCTTC
TRBV6-5	.	few	TRBJ1-1	CASSYGENTEAFF	TGTGCCAGCAGTTACGGAGAGAACACTGAAGCTTTCTTT
TRBV29-1	TRBD1	.	TRBJ1-2	CSVDSGQRTLGYGYTF	TGCAGCGTTGATTCGGGACAGCGTACCCTCGGCTATGGCTACACCTTC
TRBV5-1	.	.	TRBJ2-2	CASSLGENTGELFF	TGCGCCAGCAGCTTAGGGGAGAACACCGGGGAGCTGTTTTTT
TRBV5-8	.	.	TRBJ1-1	CASSFNRGWNTEAFF	TGTGCCAGCAGCTTTAATAGGGGGTGGAACACTGAAGCTTTCTTT
TRBV7-3	.	few	TRBJ1-2	CASSPGGGMDYGYTF	TGTGCCAGCAGCCCGGGCGGCGGGATGGACTATGGCTACACCTTC
TRBV9	TRBD1	once	TRBJ2-1	CASSTGTAGRATGIEQFF	TGTGCCAGCAGCACCGGGACAGCAGGACGTGCGACCGGGATTGAGCAGTTCTTC
TRBV6-1	.	few	TRBJ2-7	CASSEHPWGEQYF	TGTGCCAGCAGTGAGCATCCGTGGGGCGAGCAGTACTTC
TRBV7-2	TRBD2	.	TRBJ2-5	CASSFGTSGRREETQYF	TGTGCCAGCAGCTTTGGGACTAGCGGGAGGAGAGAAGAGACCCAGTACTTC
TRBV11-3	.	.	TRBJ2-7	CASTTRSGTTYEQYF	TGTGCCAGCACCACCAGATCGGGGACAACCTACGAGCAGTACTTC
TRBV20-1	.	.	TRBJ2-7	CSAFTRYEQYF	TGCAGTGCTTTTACTCGATACGAGCAGTACTTC
TRBV4-1	TRBD2	.	TRBJ2-7	CASSQGLGGLAYEQYF	TGCGCCAGCAGCCAAGGTTTGGGCGGACTAGCCTACGAGCAGTACTTC
TRBV11-2	.	.	TRBJ1-6	CASSLDGHRVSPLHF	TGTGCCAGCAGCTTAGACGGACACCGTGTTTCACCCCTCCACTTT
TRBV29-1	TRBD2	.	TRBJ2-7	CSVERGTSSYEQYF	TGCAGCGTTGAACGCGGGACTAGCAGTTACGAGCAGTACTTC
TRBV29-1	.	few	TRBJ1-1	CSVGRQFMNTEAFF	TGCAGCGTCGGTAGACAGTTCATGAACACTGAAGCTTTCTTT
TRBV11-2	TRBD1	.	TRBJ2-1	CASSYLGQGDGEQFF	TGTGCCAGCAGCTATCTGGGACAGGGGGATGGTGAGCAGTTCTTC
TRBV7-3	.	.	TRBJ2-2	CASSLTGGGTGELFF	TGTGCCAGCAGCTTAACCGGGGGCGGAACCGGGGAGCTGTTTTTT
TRBV10-2	.	.	TRBJ2-7	CASSETGITYEQYF	TGCGCCAGCAGTGAGACAGGGATTACCTACGAGCAGTACTTC
TRBV20-1	.	.	TRBJ2-5	CSAPLQETQYF	TGCAGTGCTCCCCTTCAAGAGACCCAGTACTTC
TRBV7-2	TRBD1	.	TRBJ1-2	CASSSAYRGPRYGYTF	TGTGCCAGCAGCTCGGCCTACAGGGGCCCACGTTATGGCTACACCTTC
TRBV7-2	TRBD2	.	TRBJ2-5	CASSLGILAGGGETQYF	TGTGCCAGCAGCTTAGGGATACTAGCGGGAGGTGGGGAGACCCAGTACTTC
TRBV27	.	few	TRBJ2-7	CASSLSRVSSYEQYF	TGTGCCAGCAGTTTATCGAGGGTGAGCTCCTACGAGCAGTACTTC
TRBV4-1	.	few	TRBJ1-1	CASSPAGDNTEAFF	TGCGCCAGCAGCCCCGCAGGGGACAACACTGAAGCTTTCTTT
TRBV6-5	.	few	TRBJ2-7	CASSSGFPYEQYF	TGTGCCAGCAGTAGCGGGTTCCCCTACGAGCAGTACTTC
TRBV2	TRBD1	.	TRBJ2-7	CASSGDRSSYEQYF	TGTGCCAGCAGTGGGGACAGGAGCTCCTACGAGCAGTACTTC